Listed below are T cell receptor beta chains from one sample, sequenced in a study of PD-L1 blockade in urothelial cancer. Produced via immunoSEQ multiplex PCR; TCRdb's table is partial and in-frame only. The data contain 30,000 to 45,000 clones, over 65% of them singletons. The starting material was PBMCs, obtained around atezolizumab (anti-PD-L1) treatment. The receptors were gathered from a man between 35 and 55 years old with urothelial cancer. Each CDR3 is given with its conserved first and last residue. D genes are given only for firm matches.

D	V	J	length	CDR3
TRBD1	TRBV28	TRBJ1-4	13	CASRQGVIEKLFF
.	TRBV18	TRBJ1-5	14	CASSPGLGNQPQHF
.	TRBV7-2	TRBJ2-3	15	CASSLARGSTDTQYF
TRBD2	TRBV18	TRBJ2-3	16	CASSPTSGASTDTQYF
TRBD1	TRBV19	TRBJ1-1	14	CASSIRTGDREAFF
.	TRBV29-1	TRBJ1-2	12	CSVEQGNYGYTF
.	TRBV4-1	TRBJ2-5	16	CASSQDPPTRRGTQYF
.	TRBV5-1	TRBJ1-1	14	CASATGMMNTEAFF
.	TRBV4-2	TRBJ2-6	17	CASSQPHPTTGANVLTF
TRBD1	TRBV7-9	TRBJ1-4	17	CASSPRQGTATNEKLFF
TRBD2	TRBV27	TRBJ2-1	14	CASSLGTSGNEQFF
.	TRBV5-1	TRBJ1-1	14	CASSLSRSNTEAFF
.	TRBV6-6	TRBJ1-4	13	CASSYDGSGKLFF
.	TRBV7-9	TRBJ2-7	14	CASSPRGQSYEQYF
TRBD2	TRBV27	TRBJ2-5	16	CAAGDCGRALNETQYF
.	TRBV7-2	TRBJ2-7	14	CASSPLERLHEQYF
TRBD1	TRBV5-1	TRBJ2-5	14	CASSPQDRGETQYF
.	TRBV28	TRBJ1-4	16	CASSLWTASDNEKLFF
.	TRBV6-4	TRBJ2-2	17	CASSPHSSPSRVGELFF
TRBD1	TRBV9	TRBJ2-2	16	CASSDDPGGSTGELFF
.	TRBV5-6	TRBJ1-1	13	CASSPTLNTEAFF
.	TRBV5-4	TRBJ2-5	16	CASSNELGGGQETQYF
.	TRBV30	TRBJ2-7	12	CAWKTGPYEQYF
.	TRBV7-2	TRBJ2-1	16	CASSLGGGVSYNEQFF
TRBD2	TRBV5-6	TRBJ2-2	15	CASSRSPGGGGELFF
TRBD1	TRBV19	TRBJ1-1	13	CASHRTGETEAFF
.	TRBV4-1	TRBJ2-1	15	CASSQGVVGAYEQFF
.	TRBV5-1	TRBJ2-5	13	CASSDSREETQYF
.	TRBV5-1	TRBJ2-7	14	CASREEPSSYEQYF
.	TRBV19	TRBJ2-7	14	CASRDRDWPYEQYF
TRBD1	TRBV27	TRBJ2-7	14	CASSVGQGVHEQYF
TRBD1	TRBV19	TRBJ1-1	13	CASSRAGGPEAFF
.	TRBV9	TRBJ2-1	17	CASSVSQWQSSYNEQFF
.	TRBV15	TRBJ2-1	15	CATSRVGSSYNEQFF
.	TRBV7-8	TRBJ1-1	14	CASSPRRVNTEAFF
.	TRBV5-4	TRBJ2-2	15	CASSLQRVDTGELFF
TRBD2	TRBV6-5	TRBJ2-1	16	CASSYGGAGGTNEQFF
TRBD2	TRBV28	TRBJ2-7	15	CASRTSGSNSYEQYF
TRBD1	TRBV6-5	TRBJ2-7	14	CASNPGTGAYEQYF
TRBD2	TRBV4-1	TRBJ2-4	18	CASSQEFLIAGAKNIQYF
TRBD1	TRBV9	TRBJ2-7	13	CASSAQGAYEQYF
.	TRBV4-1	TRBJ1-1	14	CASSQGASNTEAFF
TRBD1	TRBV28	TRBJ2-3	17	CASSFSDRGSYTDTQYF
.	TRBV30	TRBJ2-1	18	CAWSVQGLLSSSYNEQFF
.	TRBV27	TRBJ2-7	13	CASAPKGAYEQYF
.	TRBV29-1	TRBJ2-7	12	CSVEEMATGRYF
.	TRBV2	TRBJ2-5	14	CASRAGLTLAVQYF